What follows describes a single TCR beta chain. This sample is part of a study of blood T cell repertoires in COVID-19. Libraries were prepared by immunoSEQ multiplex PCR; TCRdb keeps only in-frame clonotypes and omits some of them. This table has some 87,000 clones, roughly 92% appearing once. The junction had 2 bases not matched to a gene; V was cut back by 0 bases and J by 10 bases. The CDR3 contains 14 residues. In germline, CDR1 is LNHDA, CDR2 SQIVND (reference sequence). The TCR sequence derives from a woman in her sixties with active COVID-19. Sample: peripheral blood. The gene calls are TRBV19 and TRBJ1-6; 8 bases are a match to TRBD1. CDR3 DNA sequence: TGTGCCAGTAGTATAGACAGGGGGCAATCACCCCTCCACTTT. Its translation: CASSIDRGQSPLHF.